These 14 T cell receptor beta chains were all obtained from the same sample, sequenced in a study of beta chain features in type 1 diabetes (dated by TCRdb to about 2018). The library was prepared using the immunoSEQ multiplex PCR assay. The High Capacity cDNA Reverse Transcription Kit was used to reverse transcribe all of the isolated RNA, meaning that expressed TCRB transcripts were what got sequenced. What TCRdb holds here is the immuneACCESS table cut down to in-frame rearrangements. Part of the clones is not present; checked against another copy, under half of the missing clones reflect an unresolved V gene, and the others are unexplained. This sample is represented by about 220,000 clones; around 9.9% of them were singletons. The ten most abundant clones make up roughly 1.4% of the sample. The sample comprised central memory CD4+ T cells from blood. The source of these receptors is a man younger than 35 in good health.

The chain recombines TRBV30 with TRBJ2-7; maybe TRBD1 (6 bases). This CDR3 spans 14 amino acids. V dropped 2 bases and J dropped 0 bases, with 11 bases sitting between them. CDR1 and CDR2 from the germline V gene are GTSNPN and SVGIG (reference sequence). CDR3 nucleotides: TGTGCCTGGAGTCCGGACAGCTACTCCTACGAGCAGTACTTC. Translating gives CAWSPDSYSYEQYF.

This clone was counted between two and nine times. The chain links TRBV9 to TRBJ2-5; 8 positions match TRBD1. The germline gives CDR1 SGDLS, CDR2 YYNGEE. The CDR3 contains 18 residues. V lost 0 bases and J lost 0; bases outside the gene matches: 10. The chain's CDR3 is CASSVATGGTADQETQYF. CDR3 DNA: TGTGCCAGCAGCGTAGCTACAGGGGGGACCGCGGACCAAGAGACCCAGTACTTC.

This clone was seen only a few times. V usage is TRBV5-4 and J usage is TRBJ2-3; D ambiguous. CDR1 and CDR2 (germline): SGHNT, YYREEE (reference sequence). Trimming cost V 2 bases and J 2 bases, with 3 bases left between them. The CDR3 consists of 12 residues. DNA for the CDR3: TGTGCCAGCAGCTTTGACACAGATACGCAGTATTTT. Encoded protein: CASSFDTDTQYF.

This chain joins TRBV5-4 and TRBJ2-3, with 9 bases matching TRBD1. Germline V gene lookup returns CDR1 SGHNT and CDR2 YYREEE (reference sequence). V shed 4 bases, J shed 6 bases, and the junction held 6 bases outside the gene matches. The CDR3 is made up of 14 amino acids. The CDR3 region is CASSPGTGPDTQYF. As DNA, the CDR3 is TGTGCCAGCAGCCCCGGGACAGGGCCCGATACGCAGTATTTT.

The chain uses TRBV18 and TRBJ2-7; a possible D gene is TRBD2 (5 bases). The V gene lost 4 bases and the J gene lost 5 bases, with 12 bases spanning the gap. The CDR3 runs 13 residues. Germline V gene lookup returns CDR1 KGHSH and CDR2 LQKENI. The CDR3 loop is CASSLRAEDEQYF. For the CDR3, the DNA is TGTGCCAGCTCACTGAGGGCTGAGGACGAGCAGTACTTC.

This clone was seen only a few times. This sequence joins TRBV5-1 and TRBJ2-7, with 7 bases matching TRBD1. J was trimmed by 5 bases and V by 0 bases; bases with no gene match: 5. Germline V gives CDR1 SGHRS, CDR2 YFSETQ. The CDR3 contains 14 residues. This CDR3 is CASSLGQGWDEQYF. As DNA, the CDR3 is TGCGCCAGCAGCTTGGGACAGGGATGGGACGAGCAGTACTTC.

This clone was seen a handful of times. V gene TRBV10-3 combines with J gene TRBJ1-5; 12 bases match TRBD1. After removal of 6 bases from V and 5 bases from J, the junction contained 8 bases not matched to a gene. The CDR3 extends over 16 amino acids. Per germline, CDR1 ENHRY and CDR2 SYGVKD. CDR3 sequence (DNA): TGTGCCATCAGCGGGACAGGGGGCCCTAATTATCAGCCCCAGCATTTT. Protein: CAISGTGGPNYQPQHF.

The sample holds a few counts of this clone. Since a far larger clone is one base different, this is likely a read error. The gene calls are TRBV5-6 and TRBJ2-5; D gene uncertain. The CDR3 runs to 13 residues. CDR1 and CDR2 (germline): SGHDT, YYEEEE. The V gene lost 0 bases and the J gene lost 3 bases, with 6 bases spanning the gap. CDR3 sequence reads: CASSLVFEETQYF. The DNA for the CDR3 is TGTGCCAGCAGCTTGGTTTTCGAAGAGACCCAGTACTTC.

V is TRBV30 and J is TRBJ1-3; 8 bases align to TRBD1. V lost 1 base to trimming and J lost 2 bases; unmatched junction nucleotides: 13. This CDR3 has 18 residues. CDR1 is GTSNPN and CDR2 is SVGIG in the germline V gene (reference sequence). Here the CDR3 reads CAWSDPGRTGTPGNTIYF. The CDR3, as DNA: TGTGCCTGGAGTGACCCGGGACGGACAGGGACCCCTGGAAACACCATATATTTT.

The table lists this clone with a few counts. The chain carries TRBV10-3 and TRBJ1-1; D call uncertain. Trimming pared 2 bases from V and 1 base from J, leaving 8 bases between. The CDR3 spans 14 residues. Per germline, CDR1 ENHRY and CDR2 SYGVKD. CDR3 residues: CAISEVDKNTEAFF. The CDR3 nucleotides read TGTGCCATCAGTGAGGTCGATAAGAACACTGAAGCTTTCTTT.

The genes are TRBV9 and TRBJ1-2, with 7 bases that match TRBD1. CDR1 and CDR2 (germline): SGDLS, YYNGEE. The CDR3 has 15 residues. After removal of 6 bases from V and 4 bases from J, the junction contained 12 bases not matched to a gene. The CDR3 sequence is CASKPGDSRAYGYTF. CDR3 nucleotides: TGTGCCAGCAAGCCGGGGGACAGTCGAGCCTATGGCTACACCTTC.

The chain employs TRBV11-3 and TRBJ1-1; D gene uncertain. Germline assignment: CDR1 SGHNT and CDR2 YENEEA. The length of the CDR3 is 13 residues. V gave up 0 bases and J gave up 1 base, with 3 bases separating them. The CDR3 spells CASSLEENTEAFF. In DNA form, the CDR3 reads TGTGCCAGCAGCTTAGAGGAGAACACTGAAGCTTTCTTT.

This clone was counted many times. Distinct nucleotide sequences in the sample also encode this CDR3. This chain connects TRBV27 to TRBJ2-1, with 7 positions matching TRBD2. Trimming cost V 5 bases and J 10 bases; bases outside gene matches: 8. The CDR3 has 13 residues. The germline V gene encodes CDR1 MNHEY and CDR2 SMNVEV (reference sequence). CDR3 region: CASSPRTRGEQFF. In DNA, the CDR3 is TGTGCCAGCAGTCCGCGGACTAGGGGAGAGCAGTTCTTC.

In its sample, this clone was seen a few times. The chain employs TRBV19 and TRBJ2-3; 8 positions agree with TRBD2. With V trimmed by 6 bases and J by 7 bases, 9 bases remained unmatched. This CDR3 spans 14 amino acids. Germline V lookup: CDR1 LNHDA, CDR2 SQIVND (reference sequence). CDR3 DNA sequence: TGTGCCAGTAGAAGGGGACTAGAGTACCATACGCAGTATTTT. Its translation: CASRRGLEYHTQYF.